This T cell receptor beta chain stems from a study of cytomegalovirus exposure and HLA in healthy donors. Study-wide results and caveats: Being productive about 87% or about 30% of the time was typical of most TCR beta V segments in an earlier analysis.

The ends were cut back, 8 bases at V and 1 base at J, with 12 bases in the middle. Germline V gene sequence: CDR1 MNHEY, CDR2 SMNVEV (reference sequence). This CDR3 comprises 14 residues. Turning to this clone: The target antigen is unknown.

The PCR was carried out with 60 Vbeta primers and 13 Jbeta primers. The data were produced by immunoSEQ multiplex PCR, yet TCRdb's version contains in-frame clones alone and is incomplete. This sample has 100,000 to 150,000 clones; 65% to 80% occur once, and the top ten carry about 4.3%. The sample was PBMCs. The sequence was obtained from a male donor in good health and CMV-seropositive. The V gene is TRBV27, the J gene TRBJ1-5, with D uncertain. CDR3 DNA: TGTGCCAGCGAGGCCGGTGGGAGCAATCAGCCCCAGCATTTT. As protein: CASEAGGSNQPQHF.